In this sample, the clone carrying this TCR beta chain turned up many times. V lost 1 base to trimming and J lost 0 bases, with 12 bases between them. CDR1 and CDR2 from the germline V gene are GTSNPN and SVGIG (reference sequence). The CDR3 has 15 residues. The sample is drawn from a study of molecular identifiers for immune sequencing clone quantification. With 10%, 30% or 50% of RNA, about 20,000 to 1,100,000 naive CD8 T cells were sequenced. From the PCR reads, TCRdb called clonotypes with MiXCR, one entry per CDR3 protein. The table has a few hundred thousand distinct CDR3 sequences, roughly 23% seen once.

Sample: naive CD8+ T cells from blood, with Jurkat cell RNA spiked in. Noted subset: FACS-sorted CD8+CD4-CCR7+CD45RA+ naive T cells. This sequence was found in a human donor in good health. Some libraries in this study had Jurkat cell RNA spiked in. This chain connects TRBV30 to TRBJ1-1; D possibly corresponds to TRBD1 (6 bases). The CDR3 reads CAWSERDNLNTEAFF. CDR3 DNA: TGTGCCTGGAGTGAAAGGGACAACTTGAACACTGAAGCTTTCTTT.